The next 9 T cell receptor beta chains were all read from a single sample in a study of cytomegalovirus exposure and HLA in healthy donors. Primers included in the PCR were 60 Vbeta and 13 Jbeta primers. TCRdb keeps only in-frame clones here, not all; method: immunoSEQ multiplex PCR. The data show some 57,000 clones, 70% to 90% seen once. Sample: PBMCs. These receptors were collected from a man younger than 40 in good health and CMV-seropositive.

This sequence joins TRBV29-1 and TRBJ2-7, with a tentative D call TRBD2 (6 bases). Germline loops: CDR1 SQVTM, CDR2 ANQGSEA. The CDR3 loop spans 12 amino acids. V was clipped by 4 bases and J by 3 bases, with 10 bases between them. CDR3 in amino acids: CSVVVGGYEQYF. The CDR3 nucleotides are TGCAGCGTTGTAGTCGGGGGCTACGAGCAGTACTTC.

CDR3 protein: CASSRGPASSYNEQFF. DNA for the CDR3: TGTGCCAGCAGCCGAGGCCCGGCTAGCTCCTACAATGAGCAGTTCTTC. The chain uses TRBV11-2 and TRBJ2-1; no clear D gene. This CDR3 contains 16 residues. Looked up from germline, CDR1 is SGHAT and CDR2 is FQNNGV. V lost 5 bases to trimming and J lost 0 bases, with 14 bases between them.

This clone was counted a few times. V gene TRBV11-3 combines with J gene TRBJ2-7, with 7 bases identical to TRBD1. The CDR3 runs to 14 residues. Trimming at V came to 4 bases and at J to 7 bases, leaving 10 bases not matched to a gene. Germline-derived CDR1 and CDR2 are SGHNT and YENEEA. This CDR3 reads CASSSSRTGGEQYF. CDR3 bases: TGTGCCAGCAGCTCGAGCCGGACAGGCGGGGAGCAGTACTTC. Based on the CDR3 plus reference TRBV11-3 and TRBJ2-7, the full variable domain is EAGVVQSPRYKIIEKKQPVAFWCNPISGHNTLYWYLQNLGQGPELLIRYENEEAVDDSQLPKDRFSAERLKGVDSTLKIQPAELGDSAVYLCASSSSRTGGEQYFGPGTRLTVT.

The chain uses TRBV7-2 and TRBJ2-7, with 8 bases fitting TRBD2. The CDR3 extends over 15 amino acids. V shed 7 bases, J shed 0 bases, and the junction held 8 bases outside the gene matches. The germline gives CDR1 SGHTA, CDR2 FQGNSA. CDR3 loop: CASTHLAGPSYEQYF. The CDR3 region has the DNA TGTGCCAGCACCCATTTAGCGGGGCCCTCCTACGAGCAGTACTTC.

The CDR3 spells CASSPRTRLAATDTQYF. CDR3 DNA sequence: TGTGCCAGCAGTCCCCGCACTAGACTAGCGGCCACAGATACGCAGTATTTT. This chain joins TRBV28 and TRBJ2-3; 9 bases line up with TRBD2. This CDR3 is built from 17 residues. From germline, CDR1 is MDHEN and CDR2 SYDVKM. Unmatched junction bases numbered 11, after V lost 5 bases and J lost 2 bases.

This chain links TRBV28 with TRBJ2-3; TRBD2 matches at 14 bases. Germline CDR1 is MDHEN and CDR2 is SYDVKM. The ends lost 5 bases at V and 10 bases at J; junction bases unmatched: 8. There are 15 residues in the CDR3. The CDR3 protein is CASSLQTSGRVAQYF. As DNA, the CDR3 is TGTGCCAGCAGTCTGCAGACTAGCGGGAGGGTTGCGCAGTATTTT.

This clone was seen a single time. The chain employs TRBV30 and TRBJ2-7; possible D gene TRBD2, 5 bases. Trimming stripped 3 bases from V and 5 bases from J, with 11 bases between. The CDR3 is 12 residues long. Germline values: CDR1 GTSNPN, CDR2 SVGIG (reference sequence). The CDR3 DNA sequence: TGTGCCTGGAGGACGGGAAAAAACGAGCAGTACTTC. It is translated as CAWRTGKNEQYF. Based on the CDR3 plus reference TRBV30 and TRBJ2-7, the full variable domain is SQTIHQWPATLVQPVGSPLSLECTVEGTSNPNLYWYRQAAGRGLQLLFYSVGIGQISSEVPQNLSASRPQDRQFILSSKKLLLSDSGFYLCAWRTGKNEQYFGPGTRLTVT.

The chain links TRBV6-5 to TRBJ1-5; no definite D call. The CDR3 totals 13 residues. Germline V gene sequence: CDR1 MNHEY, CDR2 SVGAGI. Between the trimmed V and J ends, which lost 2 bases and 2 bases, there was a span of 4 bases. CDR3 DNA sequence: TGTGCCAGCAGTTACGAGGGCAATCAGCCCCAGCATTTT. Translating it yields CASSYEGNQPQHF.

The chain recombines TRBV2 with TRBJ2-1, with TRBD1 identical over 8 bases. Trimming at V came to 8 bases and at J to 0 bases, leaving 6 bases not matched to a gene. Germline V gives CDR1 SNHLY, CDR2 FYNNEI. The CDR3 has 15 residues. In DNA form, the CDR3 reads TGTGCCAGCGAGGACAGGGAAAGCTCCTACAATGAGCAGTTCTTC. Translating it yields CASEDRESSYNEQFF.